This T cell receptor beta chain was observed in a study of early T cells in non-severe SARS-CoV-2 infection (dated by TCRdb to the early 2020s). Turning to the overall study: Because TCR sequencing was done on bulk RNA from unsorted whole blood, the alpha and beta chains could not be paired. Results the study describes overall, beyond this receptor: VDJdb matching was skewed toward anti-spike CD8 responses and likely underestimated virus-specific expansions by missing private and CD4 specificities.

The method was 5' RACE. For sequencing, a NextSeq 500 was employed. To correct for sequencing error and PCR bias, the TCR library protocol tagged individual cDNA molecules with unique molecular identifiers. Both TCR alpha and beta chains were sequenced, and tight co-correlation was observed between alpha and beta sequence abundances in each sample. The source study handled its data this way. Decombinator V4 was used to annotate TCR sequences for V gene, J gene and CDR3. TCRs were defined as expanded if a significant change between any two time points was detected under a Poisson model with p below 0.0001. TCR abundances were normalised to the total number of TCRs sequenced in each sample and reported as counts per million. TRAV1-2 paired with TRAJ12, TRAJ20 or TRAJ33 defined MAIT TCRs, while TRAV10 paired with TRAJ18 defined iNKT TCRs. VDJdb, accessed 1 November 2021, was searched for CMV, EBV and SARS-CoV-2 annotated TCRs, excluding TCRs annotated for multiple antigens. The public reads were quality trimmed at Q25 with fastp and then assembled into clones with MiXCR by TCRdb, keeping productive beta chains. Rows merge per CDR3 protein into single entries with the most common DNA and genes. The V and J calls follow TCRdb's processing rather than the paper's. In this sample the table shows around 89,000 distinct CDR3 sequences, around 15% of which occur a single time. The ten top clones hold about 0.59% of the sample.

As concerns this clonotype: Its antigen specificity is not known. No quality values exist for individual bases; no much larger clone is one base distant.

A case-control design nested within a healthcare worker cohort in London, UK, was used, with weekly nasopharyngeal swab PCR tests and blood sampling performed. Healthcare workers were enrolled in the week of the UK lockdown, from 23 to 31 March 2020, and were followed every week for up to roughly 16 weeks. From cysteine to phenylalanine, the CDR3 is 16 amino acids long. This entry keeps only the CDR3 DNA: 48 bases, framed from base 1. Trimming costs V 6 bases and J 3 bases, and their ends lie 15 bases apart. The chain is encoded by TRBV12-3 or TRBV12-4 joined to TRBJ1-6, with the D gene too uncertain to name. Material for sequencing was whole blood. The receptor comes from an adult who was a healthcare worker with PCR-confirmed SARS-CoV-2 infection or an uninfected control (not recorded which). The DNA is TGTGCCAGCAGCTCCCTGAAGGGAATCTATAATTCACCCCTCCACTTT. Translated, it gives CASSSLKGIYNSPLHF.